A selection of T cell receptor beta chains follows, all from one sample in a study of human T cells and chemical hapten exposure. TCRdb re-derived calls from the RACE reads in MiXCR, one entry per CDR3 protein. The sample has around 250,000 distinct CDR3 sequences, approximately 8.4% seen once. The specimen was whole blood, collected in connection with sensitization to the hapten diphenylcyclopropenone (DPC). These receptors were obtained from a woman aged 40 to 50 with alopecia areata. Some clones in this sample may be carry-over from other donors' samples. Each CDR3 is given with its conserved first and last residue. Each record gives: V gene, J gene, clone size, D gene, CDR3 DNA, CDR3 protein. A D gene is named only where the DNA matches it firmly. A row's size may be missing; if present it is once, few, many or a size class.

>TRBV28|TRBJ2-3|few|-
TGTGCCAGCAGTCCGGGGACCCGCTTGATGGGGCAGTATTTT
CASSPGTRLMGQYF
>TRBV7-3|TRBJ2-5|once|-
TGTGCCAGCAGCTTAACGAGGACGGAGACCCAGTACTTC
CASSLTRTETQYF
>TRBV11-2|TRBJ2-4|few|-
TGTGCCAGCAGCTTAGTAGTGAGCGGCAAAAACATTCAGTACTTC
CASSLVVSGKNIQYF
>TRBV28|TRBJ2-7|many|-
TGTGCCAGCACCTCGTCGGTGGTTGGGTACGAGCAGTACTTC
CASTSSVVGYEQYF
>TRBV28|TRBJ2-3|few|TRBD1
TGTGCCAGCAGTTTGAGAGGGGGCGAGGCAGATACGCAGTATTTT
CASSLRGGEADTQYF
>TRBV7-7|TRBJ2-7|few|TRBD2
TGTGCTAGCAGCCCGACTAGCGGGTTTGGGGAGCAGTACTTC
CASSPTSGFGEQYF
>TRBV20-1|TRBJ2-3|few|TRBD2
TGCAGTGCTGGCCGGGGGGGCAGGCCCTTAACAGATACGCAGTATTTT
CSAGRGGRPLTDTQYF
>TRBV10-3|TRBJ2-7|-|TRBD1
TGTGCCATCAGTGGGCAGGGGGCTCTTGGTTCCTACGAGCAGTACTTC
CAISGQGALGSYEQYF
>TRBV7-9|TRBJ1-1|-|-
TGTGCCAGCAGCTTTTTGGAGAACACTGAAGCTTTCTTT
CASSFLENTEAFF
>TRBV28|TRBJ2-5|-|TRBD2
TGTGCCAGCAGCGTAGCGGGAGCTTTCGAAGAGACCCAGTACTTC
CASSVAGAFEETQYF
>TRBV5-1|TRBJ1-3|-|-
TGCGCCAGCAGCTTGGCCGGGCGTGCCTCTGGAAACACCATATATTTT
CASSLAGRASGNTIYF
>TRBV4-2|TRBJ2-3|many|TRBD2
TGTGCCAGCAGCCAAGAGGGGGGGTCTGGGAATACGCAGTATTTT
CASSQEGGSGNTQYF
>TRBV7-3|TRBJ2-1|few|TRBD2
TGTGCCAGCAGGGAGACTAGCGGATCCTACAATGAGCAGTTCTTC
CASRETSGSYNEQFF
>TRBV29-1|TRBJ1-3|few|-
TGCAGCGTTGAGGCAGGCGAAACCTCTGGAAACACCATATATTTT
CSVEAGETSGNTIYF
>TRBV27|TRBJ2-4|few|-
TGTGCCAGTCGTGATGACCTAGGGGCCAAAAACATTCAGTACTTC
CASRDDLGAKNIQYF
>TRBV24-1|TRBJ2-2|few|-
TGTGCCACCAGCGAGACATCACTAATATCAACCGGGGAGCTGTTTTTT
CATSETSLISTGELFF
>TRBV20-1|TRBJ2-7|few|-
TGCAGTGCCCCGACGGAAACCCGAACCTACGAGCAGTACTTC
CSAPTETRTYEQYF
>TRBV12-3/TRBV12-4|TRBJ1-1|few|-
TGTGCCAGCAGTTTAGGTTCGGAAACACCTTTCTTT
CASSLGSETPFF
>TRBV9|TRBJ2-1|-|TRBD2
TGTGCCAGCAGCGTTATAACTAGCGGTTACAATGAGCAGTTCTTC
CASSVITSGYNEQFF
>TRBV3-1|TRBJ2-7|many|-
TGTGCCAGCAGCCAAGAAGGGTACTACGAGCAGTACTTC
CASSQEGYYEQYF
>TRBV27|TRBJ2-1|few|-
TGTGCCAGCAGTTTTTTCGGACTACCTAATGAGCAGTTCTTC
CASSFFGLPNEQFF
>TRBV10-3|TRBJ2-1|few|-
TGTGCCATCAGTGAGCCAGGTTACAATGAGCAGTTCTTC
CAISEPGYNEQFF